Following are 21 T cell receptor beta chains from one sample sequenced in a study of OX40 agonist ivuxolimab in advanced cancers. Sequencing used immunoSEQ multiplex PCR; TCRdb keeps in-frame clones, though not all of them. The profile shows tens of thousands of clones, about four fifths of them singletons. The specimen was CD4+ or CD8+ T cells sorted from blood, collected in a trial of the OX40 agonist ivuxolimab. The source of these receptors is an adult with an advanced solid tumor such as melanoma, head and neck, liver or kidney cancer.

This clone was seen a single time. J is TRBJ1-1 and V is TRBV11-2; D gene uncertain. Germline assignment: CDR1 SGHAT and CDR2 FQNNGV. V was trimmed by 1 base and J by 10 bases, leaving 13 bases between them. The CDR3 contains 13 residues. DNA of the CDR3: TGTGCCAGCAGCTTAGGCGATTTTAGTTCAGCTTTCTTT. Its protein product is CASSLGDFSSAFF. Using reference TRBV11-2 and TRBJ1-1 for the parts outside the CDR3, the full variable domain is EAGVAQSPRYKIIEKRQSVAFWCNPISGHATLYWYQQILGQGPKLLIQFQNNGVVDDSQLPKDRFSAERLKGVDSTLKIQPAKLEDSAVYLCASSLGDFSSAFFGQGTRLTVV.

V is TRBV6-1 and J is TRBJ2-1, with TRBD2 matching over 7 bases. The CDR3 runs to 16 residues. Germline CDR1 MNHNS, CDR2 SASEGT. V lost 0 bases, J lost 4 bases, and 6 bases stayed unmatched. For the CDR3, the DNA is TGTGCCAGCAGTGAAGCGGTCCTAGCGGCTTACAATGAGCAGTTCTTC. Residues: CASSEAVLAAYNEQFF.

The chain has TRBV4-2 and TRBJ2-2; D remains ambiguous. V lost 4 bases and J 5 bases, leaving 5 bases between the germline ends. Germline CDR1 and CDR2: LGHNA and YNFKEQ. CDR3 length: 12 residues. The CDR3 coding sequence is TGTGCCAGCAGCCGAGCTACCGGGGAGCTGTTTTTT. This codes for CASSRATGELFF.

CDR3 loop: CASSVSDYGYTF. The CDR3 DNA reads as TGTGCCAGCAGTGTCTCAGACTATGGCTACACCTTC. The chain links TRBV2 to TRBJ1-2; no clear D gene. This CDR3 has 12 residues. The germline CDR1 and CDR2 sequences are SNHLY and FYNNEI. Trimming took off 4 bases at V and 3 bases at J, with 6 bases between the two ends.

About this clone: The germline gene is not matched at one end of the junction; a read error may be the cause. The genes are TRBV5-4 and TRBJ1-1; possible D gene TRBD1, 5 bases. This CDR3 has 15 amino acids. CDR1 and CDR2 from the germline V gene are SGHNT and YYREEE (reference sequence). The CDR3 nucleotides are TGCGCCAGCAGCCAAGCTGGGGGAATAAACACTGAAGCTTTCTTT. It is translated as CASSQAGGINTEAFF.

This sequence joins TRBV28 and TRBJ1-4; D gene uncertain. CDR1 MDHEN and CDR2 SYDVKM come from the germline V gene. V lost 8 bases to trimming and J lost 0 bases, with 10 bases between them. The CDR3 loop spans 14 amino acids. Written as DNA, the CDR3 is TGTGCCAGCTTAGATATAACAACTAATGAAAAACTGTTTTTT. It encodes CASLDITTNEKLFF.

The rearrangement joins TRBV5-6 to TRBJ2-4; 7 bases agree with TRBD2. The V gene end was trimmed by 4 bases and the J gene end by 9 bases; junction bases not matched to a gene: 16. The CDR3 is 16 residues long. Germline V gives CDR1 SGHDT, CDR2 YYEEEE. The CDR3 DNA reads TGTGCCAGCAGCCCCCCGGGAGGTGTATCTTTGGGCATTCAGTACTTC. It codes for CASSPPGGVSLGIQYF. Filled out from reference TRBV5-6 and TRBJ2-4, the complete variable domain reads DAGVTQSPTHLIKTRGQQVTLRCSPKSGHDTVSWYQQALGQGPQFIFQYYEEEERQRGNFPDRFSGHQFPNYSSELNVNALLLGDSALYLCASSPPGGVSLGIQYFGAGTRLSVL.

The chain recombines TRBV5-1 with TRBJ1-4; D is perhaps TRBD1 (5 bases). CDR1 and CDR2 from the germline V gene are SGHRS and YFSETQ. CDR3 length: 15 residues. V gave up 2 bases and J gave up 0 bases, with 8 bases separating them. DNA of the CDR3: TGCGCCAGCAGCTTCGGGACGACAACTAATGAAAAACTGTTTTTT. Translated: CASSFGTTTNEKLFF.

The CDR3 DNA sequence: TGCGCCAGCAAGGGACAGGGATGGGGAGTTCGTGAGACCCAGTACTTC. Protein: CASKGQGWGVRETQYF. The J gene is TRBJ2-5, the V gene TRBV10-1; TRBD1 matches at 9 bases. The V segment lost 7 bases and the J segment 5 bases; nucleotides outside the gene matches: 14. The CDR3 covers 16 residues. The V gene's germline CDR1 is WNHNN and CDR2 SYGVQD (reference sequence).

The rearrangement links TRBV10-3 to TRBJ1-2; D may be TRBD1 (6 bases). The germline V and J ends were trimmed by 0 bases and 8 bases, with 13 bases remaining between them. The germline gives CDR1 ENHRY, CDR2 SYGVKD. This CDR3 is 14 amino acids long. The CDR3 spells CAISESRQGTGYTF. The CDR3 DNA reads TGTGCCATCAGTGAGTCGAGGCAGGGGACGGGCTACACCTTC.

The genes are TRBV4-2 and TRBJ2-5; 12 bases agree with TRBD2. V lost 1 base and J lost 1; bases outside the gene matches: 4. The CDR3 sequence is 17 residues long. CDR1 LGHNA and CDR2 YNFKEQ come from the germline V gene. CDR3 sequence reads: CASSQGASGGAQETQYF. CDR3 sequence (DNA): TGTGCCAGCAGCCAAGGTGCTAGCGGGGGGGCCCAAGAGACCCAGTACTTC.

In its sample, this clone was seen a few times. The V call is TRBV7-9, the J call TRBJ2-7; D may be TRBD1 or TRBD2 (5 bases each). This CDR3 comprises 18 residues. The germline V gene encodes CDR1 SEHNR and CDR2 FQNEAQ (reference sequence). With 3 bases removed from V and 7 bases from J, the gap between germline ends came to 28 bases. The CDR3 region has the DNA TGTGCCAGCAGCTTCACCCCCTTAATAAAGGGACGAATGGGGGAGCAGTACTTC. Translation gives CASSFTPLIKGRMGEQYF. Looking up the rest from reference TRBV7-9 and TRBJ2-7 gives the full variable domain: DTGVSQNPRHKITKRGQNVTFRCDPISEHNRLYWYRQTLGQGPEFLTYFQNEAQLEKSRLLSDRFSAERPKGSFSTLEIQRTEQGDSAMYLCASSFTPLIKGRMGEQYFGPGTRLTVT.

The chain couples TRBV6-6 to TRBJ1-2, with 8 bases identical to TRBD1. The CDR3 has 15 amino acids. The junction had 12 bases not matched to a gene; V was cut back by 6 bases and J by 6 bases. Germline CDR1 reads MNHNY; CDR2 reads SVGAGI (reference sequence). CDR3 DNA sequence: TGTGCCAGCAGCCGCACTCCCTCAGGGGGCCATGGCTACACCTTC. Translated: CASSRTPSGGHGYTF.

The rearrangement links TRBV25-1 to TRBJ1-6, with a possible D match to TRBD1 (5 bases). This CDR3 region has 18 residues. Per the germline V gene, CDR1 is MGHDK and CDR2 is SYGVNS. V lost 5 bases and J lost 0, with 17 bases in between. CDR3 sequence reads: CASSFSGDSSSYNSPLHF. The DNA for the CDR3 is TGTGCCAGCAGTTTTAGCGGGGACTCTAGCTCCTATAATTCACCCCTCCACTTT.

CDR3 bases: TGTGCCAGTAGCCACGTGGCCCGCACCGGGGAGCTGTTTTTT. Amino acids: CASSHVARTGELFF. The V call is TRBV19, the J call TRBJ2-2, with unresolved D. From germline, CDR1 is LNHDA and CDR2 SQIVND (reference sequence). The CDR3 loop spans 14 amino acids. The V end lost 6 bases, the J end lost 4 bases, and 12 bases lay between the germline ends.

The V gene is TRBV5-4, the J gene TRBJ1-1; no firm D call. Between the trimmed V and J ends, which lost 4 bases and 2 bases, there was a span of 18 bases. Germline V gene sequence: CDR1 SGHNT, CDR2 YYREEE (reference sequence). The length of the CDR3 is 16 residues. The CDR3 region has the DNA TGTGCCAGCAGCCCAATTAATATGCAGACCAACACTGAAGCTTTCTTT. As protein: CASSPINMQTNTEAFF.

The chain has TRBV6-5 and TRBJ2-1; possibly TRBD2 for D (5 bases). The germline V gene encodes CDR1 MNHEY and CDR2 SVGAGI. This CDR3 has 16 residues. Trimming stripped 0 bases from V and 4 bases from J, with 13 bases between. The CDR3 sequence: CASSYSRASPYNEQFF. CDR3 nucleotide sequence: TGTGCCAGCAGTTACTCGAGGGCTAGCCCTTACAATGAGCAGTTCTTC.

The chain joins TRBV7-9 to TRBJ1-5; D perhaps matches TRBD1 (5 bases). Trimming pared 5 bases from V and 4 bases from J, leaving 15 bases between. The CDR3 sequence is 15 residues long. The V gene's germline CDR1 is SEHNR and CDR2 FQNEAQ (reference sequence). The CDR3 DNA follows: TGTGCCAGCAGCGCCATCGGAGGGGAGAATCAGCCCCAGCATTTT. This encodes CASSAIGGENQPQHF.

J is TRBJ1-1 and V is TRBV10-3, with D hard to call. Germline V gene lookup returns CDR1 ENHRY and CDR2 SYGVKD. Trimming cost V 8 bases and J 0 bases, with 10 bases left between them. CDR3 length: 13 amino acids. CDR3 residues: CAIAAGVNTEAFF. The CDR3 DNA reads TGTGCCATCGCGGCAGGAGTGAACACTGAAGCTTTCTTT.

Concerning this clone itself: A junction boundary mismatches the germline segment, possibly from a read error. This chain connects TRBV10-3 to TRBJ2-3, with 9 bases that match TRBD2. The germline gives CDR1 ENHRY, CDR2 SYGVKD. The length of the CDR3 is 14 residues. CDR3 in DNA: TGTGCCATCAATGAGCGGGGGGGCACAGATACGCAGTATTTT. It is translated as CAINERGGTDTQYF.

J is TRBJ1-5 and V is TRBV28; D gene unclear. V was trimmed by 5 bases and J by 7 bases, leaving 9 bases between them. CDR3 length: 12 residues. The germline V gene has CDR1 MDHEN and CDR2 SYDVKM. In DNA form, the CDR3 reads TGTGCCAGCAGTCCGGCCAAGCAGCCCCAGCATTTT. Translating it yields CASSPAKQPQHF.